One and the same sample provided the 26 T cell receptor beta chains below, sequenced in a study of control samples from healthy donors and cancer patients. Produced via immunoSEQ multiplex PCR; TCRdb's table is partial and in-frame only. Among some 120,000 clones, more than 70% were seen once, and the ten largest hold 2% to 2.5%. The sequenced sample was blood. The receptors were sampled from a woman in her seventies in good health.

The CDR3 sequence is CASSLRSPPGDNSPLHF. CDR3 in DNA: TGTGCCAGCAGCTTAAGATCCCCGCCAGGGGACAATTCACCCCTCCACTTT. The genes are TRBV7-3 and TRBJ1-6; TRBD1 is a possible D gene (6 bases). The CDR3 has 17 amino acids. V lost 1 base and J lost 7, with 17 bases in between. Germline V gene data show CDR1 as SGHTA and CDR2 as FQGTGA.

V gene TRBV27 combines with J gene TRBJ2-1; the match to TRBD2 covers 13 bases. Germline V gene lookup returns CDR1 MNHEY and CDR2 SMNVEV (reference sequence). V gave up 8 bases and J gave up 10 bases; unmatched junction bases: 11. This CDR3 spans 15 amino acids. The CDR3 reads CASEQRGTSGVEQFF. DNA for the CDR3: TGTGCCAGCGAACAAAGGGGGACTAGCGGGGTCGAGCAGTTCTTC.

This sequence joins TRBV29-1 and TRBJ2-5; 12 nucleotides agree with TRBD1. From germline, CDR1 is SQVTM and CDR2 ANQGSEA. The CDR3 consists of 15 residues. V lost 6 bases, J lost 5 bases, and 10 bases stayed unmatched. CDR3 amino acids: CSVAGGQGAWETQYF. The CDR3 DNA reads as TGCAGCGTGGCGGGGGGACAGGGGGCTTGGGAGACCCAGTACTTC.

The genes are TRBV7-2 and TRBJ1-4; 10 bases map to TRBD1. Unmatched junction bases numbered 7, after V lost 5 bases and J lost 7 bases. Germline V gene lookup returns CDR1 SGHTA and CDR2 FQGNSA. The CDR3 spans 15 residues. In DNA, the CDR3 is TGTGCCAGCAGCCCCCGGACAGGGGGTGGTGAAAAACTGTTTTTT. This codes for CASSPRTGGGEKLFF.

The chain combines TRBV5-5 with TRBJ1-1, with a tentative D call TRBD1 (5 bases). With 4 bases removed from V and 5 bases from J, the gap between germline ends came to 15 bases. Germline V gene sequence: CDR1 SGHKS, CDR2 YYEKEE (reference sequence). The CDR3 spans 14 residues. The CDR3 sequence: CASSPGTAGTEAFF. CDR3 DNA: TGTGCCAGCAGCCCCGGGACGGCAGGGACTGAAGCTTTCTTT.

The V gene is TRBV20-1, the J gene TRBJ2-5; D possibly uses TRBD1 or TRBD2 (6 bases each). CDR1 is DFQATT and CDR2 is SNEGSKA in the germline V gene (reference sequence). This CDR3 region has 13 residues. The ends were cut back, 3 bases at V and 5 bases at J, with 13 bases in the middle. The CDR3 bases are TGCAGTGCTAGTACGGGGGCGGCGGAGACCCAGTACTTC. This gives the protein CSASTGAAETQYF.

J is TRBJ1-1 and V is TRBV9; D remains unclear. Germline loops: CDR1 SGDLS, CDR2 YYNGEE. Trimming stripped 0 bases from V and 2 bases from J, with 5 bases between. This CDR3 has 13 amino acids. DNA of the CDR3: TGTGCCAGCAGCGTAGGGGATAACACTGAAGCTTTCTTT. Translated: CASSVGDNTEAFF.

The genes are TRBV4-1 and TRBJ1-5; 7 nucleotides agree with TRBD1. CDR1 is MGHRA, CDR2 YSYEKL, per germline. Trimming cost V 1 base and J 1 base; bases outside gene matches: 4. This CDR3 has 16 amino acids. CDR3 amino acids: CASSQAATGSNQPQHF. The CDR3 DNA is TGCGCCAGCAGCCAAGCCGCGACAGGGAGCAATCAGCCCCAGCATTTT.

V is TRBV3-1 (or the pseudogene TRBV3-2) and J is TRBJ2-1; unclear D gene. The V gene's germline CDR1 is LGHDT and CDR2 YNNKEL (reference sequence). V was trimmed by 4 bases and J by 5 bases, leaving 21 bases between them. This CDR3 has 17 residues. The chain's CDR3 is CASSPLQRVGSNNEQFF. DNA of the CDR3: TGTGCCAGCAGCCCCCTCCAGAGAGTGGGATCGAACAATGAGCAGTTCTTC.

The chain combines TRBV5-6 with TRBJ2-4, with D perhaps being TRBD1 or TRBD2 (5 bases each). Per germline, CDR1 SGHDT and CDR2 YYEEEE. Trimming removed 2 bases from V and 0 bases from J, with 12 bases in between. This CDR3 has 16 amino acids. CDR3 amino acids: CASSFGTLIAKNIQYF. CDR3 bases: TGTGCCAGCAGCTTCGGGACCTTAATAGCCAAAAACATTCAGTACTTC.

About this clone itself: The same CDR3 can be traced to other DNA sequences in this sample. V is TRBV5-4 and J is TRBJ1-1; 11 bases are shared with TRBD1. The length of the CDR3 is 15 residues. Germline CDR1 reads SGHNT; CDR2 reads YYREEE (reference sequence). V was pared by 3 bases and J by 3 bases, with 4 bases of the junction left unmatched. The CDR3 loop reads CASSSRGQGDTEAFF. CDR3 bases: TGTGCCAGCAGCTCCAGGGGACAGGGGGACACTGAAGCTTTCTTT.

The chain carries TRBV4-2 and TRBJ2-1; the match to TRBD2 covers 7 bases. The ends lost 4 bases at V and 6 bases at J; junction bases unmatched: 6. There are 14 residues in the CDR3. Germline lookup yields CDR1 LGHNA and CDR2 YNFKEQ. The CDR3 DNA sequence: TGTGCCAGCAGCCTCGGCGGGGGAACCAATGAGCAGTTCTTC. Translated: CASSLGGGTNEQFF.

The chain couples TRBV24-1 to TRBJ2-1; 8 bases agree with TRBD2. This CDR3 comprises 13 residues. With 2 bases clipped from V and 12 bases from J, the junction kept 5 bases outside the gene matches. Germline V gives CDR1 KGHDR, CDR2 SFDVKD. The CDR3 sequence is CATSDSPAGGQFF. In DNA form, the CDR3 reads TGTGCCACCAGTGATTCGCCCGCGGGGGGGCAGTTCTTC.

J is TRBJ1-1 and V is TRBV6-4; 12 nucleotides align to TRBD1. Germline loops: CDR1 MRHNA, CDR2 SNTAGT. J gave up 10 bases and V 6 bases, and 6 bases lay outside the gene matches. The CDR3 is 13 residues long. The CDR3 loop is CASSQGQGALAFF. The CDR3 nucleotides are TGTGCCAGCAGCCAGGGACAGGGGGCTTTAGCTTTCTTT.

This clone appeared once. The gene calls are TRBV7-7 and TRBJ2-3; tentative D call: TRBD1 (5 bases). V lost 5 bases, J lost 2 bases, and 8 bases lay in between. The CDR3 contains 13 residues. The germline CDR1 and CDR2 sequences are SSHAT and FNYEAQ (reference sequence). The DNA of the CDR3 is TGTGCCAGCAGCCCTGGGGCCACAGATACGCAGTATTTT. This translates into CASSPGATDTQYF.

The V gene is TRBV19, the J gene TRBJ2-4, with D maybe TRBD1 (6 bases). The CDR3 loop spans 15 amino acids. V was pared by 5 bases and J by 0 bases, with 11 bases between. Germline V gives CDR1 LNHDA, CDR2 SQIVND (reference sequence). The CDR3 sequence: CASSGQGLAKNIQYF. The DNA of the CDR3 is TGTGCCAGTAGTGGGCAGGGGCTAGCCAAAAACATTCAGTACTTC.

This clone was observed once. CDR3 in DNA: TGCAGCGTCAGGAAGGGGTCCTGGGCTTTCTTT. Residues: CSVRKGSWAFF. J is TRBJ1-1 and V is TRBV29-1; D might be TRBD1 (5 bases). Germline V gene lookup returns CDR1 SQVTM and CDR2 ANQGSEA. CDR3 size: 11 residues. Trimming took off 6 bases at V and 11 bases at J, with 16 bases between the two ends.

CDR3 sequence: CASSLLLDRETFTEAFF. CDR3 bases: TGTGCCAGCAGCCTGCTCCTGGACAGGGAAACGTTCACTGAAGCTTTCTTT. This sequence joins TRBV5-4 and TRBJ1-1, with 8 bases matching TRBD1. The CDR3 totals 17 residues. CDR1 is SGHNT, CDR2 YYREEE, per germline (reference sequence). After removal of 4 bases from V and 4 bases from J, the junction contained 15 bases not matched to a gene. Full variable domain (remainder filled in from reference TRBV5-4 and TRBJ1-1): ETGVTQSPTHLIKTRGQQVTLRCSSQSGHNTVSWYQQALGQGPQFIFQYYREEENGRGNFPPRFSGLQFPNYSSELNVNALELDDSALYLCASSLLLDRETFTEAFFGQGTRLTVV.

In DNA, the CDR3 is TGTGCCAGCAGTTACGGGCGGGGATCGGGTTCACCCCTCCACTTT. This gives the protein CASSYGRGSGSPLHF. V and J are TRBV6-6 and TRBJ1-6; D not resolved. Trimming removed 2 bases from V and 9 bases from J, with 14 bases in between. The CDR3 runs to 15 residues. The germline V gene encodes CDR1 MNHNY and CDR2 SVGAGI (reference sequence).

The chain recombines TRBV5-8 with TRBJ2-5, with 9 bases matching TRBD1. CDR3 length: 17 amino acids. Germline assignment: CDR1 SGHTS and CDR2 YDEGEE. V gave up 3 bases and J gave up 2 bases; unmatched junction bases: 11. CDR3 in DNA: TGTGCCAGCAGCTCTGGTCGACAGGGGGGCCGTCAAGAGACCCAGTACTTC. This translates into CASSSGRQGGRQETQYF.

The J gene is TRBJ1-1, the V gene TRBV29-1; 7 bases map to TRBD1. The V gene end was trimmed by 4 bases and the J gene end by 4 bases; junction bases not matched to a gene: 9. CDR1 is SQVTM, CDR2 ANQGSEA, per germline. The CDR3 extends over 14 amino acids. As DNA, the CDR3 is TGCAGCGTTGGCGGGACAGTAATTCTCACTGAAGCTTTCTTT. Translating gives CSVGGTVILTEAFF.

This clone has only a few counts. The chain links TRBV7-2 to TRBJ1-3; D remains unclear. The CDR3 runs 16 residues. Germline CDR1 is SGHTA and CDR2 is FQGNSA. The germline V and J ends were trimmed by 4 bases and 0 bases, with 13 bases remaining between them. CDR3 DNA sequence: TGTGCCAGCAGCTCCTCCCCTGTAAGCTCTGGAAACACCATATATTTT. Translation: CASSSSPVSSGNTIYF.

V and J are TRBV9 and TRBJ2-5; 8 nucleotides line up with TRBD2. The germline V gene has CDR1 SGDLS and CDR2 YYNGEE. V was pared by 0 bases and J by 5 bases, with 6 bases of the junction left unmatched. This CDR3 is 15 amino acids long. CDR3 in amino acids: CASSVESAGGETQYF. CDR3 sequence (DNA): TGTGCCAGCAGCGTAGAATCCGCGGGGGGCGAGACCCAGTACTTC.

This chain connects TRBV5-1 to TRBJ1-2; D perhaps matches TRBD1 (6 bases). V was cut by 0 bases and J by 7 bases, with 13 bases left in between. The CDR3 consists of 14 residues. Germline-derived CDR1 and CDR2 are SGHRS and YFSETQ. CDR3 nucleotide sequence: TGCGCCAGCAGCTTGGGGCAGGGGCCCGGTGGCTACACCTTC. This codes for CASSLGQGPGGYTF.

The chain is built from TRBV7-9 and TRBJ2-7; 8 nucleotides agree with TRBD2. The ends lost 5 bases at V and 5 bases at J; junction bases unmatched: 11. This CDR3 comprises 15 residues. Germline CDR1 SEHNR, CDR2 FQNEAQ (reference sequence). The CDR3 DNA is TGTGCCAGCAGCCGCCGCGGTTCGGGAGGGAACGAGCAGTACTTC. Protein product: CASSRRGSGGNEQYF.

CDR3 bases: TGTGCCAGCAGCTTGTCTAGCGGGGGGCCGGGGCAGTTCTTC. Its translation: CASSLSSGGPGQFF. V and J are TRBV5-6 and TRBJ2-1; 11 bases align to TRBD2. Per germline, CDR1 SGHDT and CDR2 YYEEEE. With 1 base clipped from V and 12 bases from J, the junction kept 6 bases outside the gene matches. The CDR3 has 14 residues.